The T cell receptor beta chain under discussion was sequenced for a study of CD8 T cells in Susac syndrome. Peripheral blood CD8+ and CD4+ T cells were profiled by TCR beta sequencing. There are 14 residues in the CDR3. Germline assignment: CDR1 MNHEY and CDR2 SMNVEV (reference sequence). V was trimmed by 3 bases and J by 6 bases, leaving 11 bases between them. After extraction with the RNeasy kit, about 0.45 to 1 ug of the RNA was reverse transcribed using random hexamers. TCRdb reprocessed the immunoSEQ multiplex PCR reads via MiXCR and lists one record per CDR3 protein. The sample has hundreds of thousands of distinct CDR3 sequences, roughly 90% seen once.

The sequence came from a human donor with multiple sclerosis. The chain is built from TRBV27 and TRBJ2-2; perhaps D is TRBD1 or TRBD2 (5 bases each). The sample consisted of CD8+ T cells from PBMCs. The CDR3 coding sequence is TGTGCCAGCAGTTTCGGCCAGGGAGCCGGGGAGCTGTTTTTT. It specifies CASSFGQGAGELFF.